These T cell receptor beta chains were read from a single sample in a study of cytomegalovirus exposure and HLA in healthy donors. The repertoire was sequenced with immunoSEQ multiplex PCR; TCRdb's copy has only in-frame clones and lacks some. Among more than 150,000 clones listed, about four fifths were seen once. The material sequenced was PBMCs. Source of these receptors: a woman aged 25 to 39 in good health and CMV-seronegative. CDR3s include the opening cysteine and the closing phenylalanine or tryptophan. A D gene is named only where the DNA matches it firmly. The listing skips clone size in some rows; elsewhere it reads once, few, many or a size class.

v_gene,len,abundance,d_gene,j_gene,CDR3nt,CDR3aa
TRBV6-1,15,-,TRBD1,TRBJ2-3,TGTGCCAGCAGTGAACAGGGGGTTAGAGGAGATACGCAGTATTTT,CASSEQGVRGDTQYF
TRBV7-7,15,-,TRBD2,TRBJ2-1,TGTGCTAGCAGCCCGACTAGCGGACCGGGCAATGAGCAGTTCTTC,CASSPTSGPGNEQFF
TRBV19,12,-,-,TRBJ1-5,TGTGCCAGTAGATCAGGGGCCCAGCCCCAGCATTTT,CASRSGAQPQHF
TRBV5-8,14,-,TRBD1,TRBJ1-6,TGTGCCAGCATCGTTCGGGACAGGGGTTCACCCCTCCACTTT,CASIVRDRGSPLHF
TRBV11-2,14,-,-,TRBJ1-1,TGTGCCAGCAGCGCTACTCCGGGACGGGAGGTAGCTTTCTTT,CASSATPGREVAFF
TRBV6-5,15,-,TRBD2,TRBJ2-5,TGTGCCAGCAGCCGACTAGCGGTGAGGGGAGAGACCCAGTACTTC,CASSRLAVRGETQYF
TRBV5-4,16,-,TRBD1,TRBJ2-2,TGTGCCAGCAGCATATTGGACAGGGGGGGAACCGGGGAGCTGTTTTTT,CASSILDRGGTGELFF
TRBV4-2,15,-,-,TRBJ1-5,TGTGCCAGCAGCCAAGTGCTACAGTTCAATCAGCCCCAGCATTTT,CASSQVLQFNQPQHF
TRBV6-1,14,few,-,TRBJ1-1,TGTGCCAGCTTAGAAGATCCCCGGAACACTGAAGCTTTCTTT,CASLEDPRNTEAFF
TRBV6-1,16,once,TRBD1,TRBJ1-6,TGTGCCAGCAGTGAACGGGACAGGCTAAGGGATTCACCCCTCCACTTT,CASSERDRLRDSPLHF
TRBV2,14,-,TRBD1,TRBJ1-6,TGTGCCAGCAGGGAACAGGGGAATAATTCACCCCTCCACTTT,CASREQGNNSPLHF
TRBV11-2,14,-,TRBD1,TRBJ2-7,TGTGCCAGCAGCCCGGACAGGGGGCCCTACGAGCAGTACTTC,CASSPDRGPYEQYF
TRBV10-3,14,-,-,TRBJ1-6,TGTGCCACATATACAGGGTCGGTGTCGGCACCCCTCCACTTT,CATYTGSVSAPLHF
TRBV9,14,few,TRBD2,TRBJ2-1,TGTGCCAGCAGCGCCGGGGGGGCAATGGGAGAGCAGTTCTTC,CASSAGGAMGEQFF
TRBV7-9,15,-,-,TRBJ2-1,TGTGCCAGCAGCATAAGACAGGATTCCTACAATGAGCAGTTCTTC,CASSIRQDSYNEQFF
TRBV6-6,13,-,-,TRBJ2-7,TGTGCCAGCAGAAACCCTACAGACTACGAGCAGTACTTC,CASRNPTDYEQYF
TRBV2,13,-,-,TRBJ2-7,TGTGCCAGCAGGATCGGGGGTTCCGACGAGCAGTACTTC,CASRIGGSDEQYF